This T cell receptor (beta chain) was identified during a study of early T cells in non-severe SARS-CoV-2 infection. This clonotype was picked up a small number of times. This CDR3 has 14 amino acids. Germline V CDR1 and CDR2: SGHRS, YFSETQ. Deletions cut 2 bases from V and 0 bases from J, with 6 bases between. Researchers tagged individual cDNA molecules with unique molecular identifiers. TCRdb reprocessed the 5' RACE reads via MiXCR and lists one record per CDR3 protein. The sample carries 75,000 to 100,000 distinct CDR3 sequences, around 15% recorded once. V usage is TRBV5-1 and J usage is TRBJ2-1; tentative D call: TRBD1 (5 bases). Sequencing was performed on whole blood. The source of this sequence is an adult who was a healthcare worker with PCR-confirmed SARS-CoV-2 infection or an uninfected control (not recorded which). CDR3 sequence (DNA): TGCGCCAGCAGCTTACAGGACTCCTACAATGAGCAGTTCTTC. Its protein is CASSLQDSYNEQFF.